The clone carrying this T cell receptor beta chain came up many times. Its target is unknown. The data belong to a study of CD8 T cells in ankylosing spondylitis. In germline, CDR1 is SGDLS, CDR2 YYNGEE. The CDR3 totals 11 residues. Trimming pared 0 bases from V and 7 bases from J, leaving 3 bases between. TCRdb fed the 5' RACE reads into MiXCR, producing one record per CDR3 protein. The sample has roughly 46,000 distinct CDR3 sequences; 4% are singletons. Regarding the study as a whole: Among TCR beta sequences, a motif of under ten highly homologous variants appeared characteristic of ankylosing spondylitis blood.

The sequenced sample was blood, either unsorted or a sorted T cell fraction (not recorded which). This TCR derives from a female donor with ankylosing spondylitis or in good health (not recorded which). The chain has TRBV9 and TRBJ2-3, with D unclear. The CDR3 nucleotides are TGTGCCAGCAGCGTAGCTAATACGCAGTATTTT. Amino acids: CASSVANTQYF.